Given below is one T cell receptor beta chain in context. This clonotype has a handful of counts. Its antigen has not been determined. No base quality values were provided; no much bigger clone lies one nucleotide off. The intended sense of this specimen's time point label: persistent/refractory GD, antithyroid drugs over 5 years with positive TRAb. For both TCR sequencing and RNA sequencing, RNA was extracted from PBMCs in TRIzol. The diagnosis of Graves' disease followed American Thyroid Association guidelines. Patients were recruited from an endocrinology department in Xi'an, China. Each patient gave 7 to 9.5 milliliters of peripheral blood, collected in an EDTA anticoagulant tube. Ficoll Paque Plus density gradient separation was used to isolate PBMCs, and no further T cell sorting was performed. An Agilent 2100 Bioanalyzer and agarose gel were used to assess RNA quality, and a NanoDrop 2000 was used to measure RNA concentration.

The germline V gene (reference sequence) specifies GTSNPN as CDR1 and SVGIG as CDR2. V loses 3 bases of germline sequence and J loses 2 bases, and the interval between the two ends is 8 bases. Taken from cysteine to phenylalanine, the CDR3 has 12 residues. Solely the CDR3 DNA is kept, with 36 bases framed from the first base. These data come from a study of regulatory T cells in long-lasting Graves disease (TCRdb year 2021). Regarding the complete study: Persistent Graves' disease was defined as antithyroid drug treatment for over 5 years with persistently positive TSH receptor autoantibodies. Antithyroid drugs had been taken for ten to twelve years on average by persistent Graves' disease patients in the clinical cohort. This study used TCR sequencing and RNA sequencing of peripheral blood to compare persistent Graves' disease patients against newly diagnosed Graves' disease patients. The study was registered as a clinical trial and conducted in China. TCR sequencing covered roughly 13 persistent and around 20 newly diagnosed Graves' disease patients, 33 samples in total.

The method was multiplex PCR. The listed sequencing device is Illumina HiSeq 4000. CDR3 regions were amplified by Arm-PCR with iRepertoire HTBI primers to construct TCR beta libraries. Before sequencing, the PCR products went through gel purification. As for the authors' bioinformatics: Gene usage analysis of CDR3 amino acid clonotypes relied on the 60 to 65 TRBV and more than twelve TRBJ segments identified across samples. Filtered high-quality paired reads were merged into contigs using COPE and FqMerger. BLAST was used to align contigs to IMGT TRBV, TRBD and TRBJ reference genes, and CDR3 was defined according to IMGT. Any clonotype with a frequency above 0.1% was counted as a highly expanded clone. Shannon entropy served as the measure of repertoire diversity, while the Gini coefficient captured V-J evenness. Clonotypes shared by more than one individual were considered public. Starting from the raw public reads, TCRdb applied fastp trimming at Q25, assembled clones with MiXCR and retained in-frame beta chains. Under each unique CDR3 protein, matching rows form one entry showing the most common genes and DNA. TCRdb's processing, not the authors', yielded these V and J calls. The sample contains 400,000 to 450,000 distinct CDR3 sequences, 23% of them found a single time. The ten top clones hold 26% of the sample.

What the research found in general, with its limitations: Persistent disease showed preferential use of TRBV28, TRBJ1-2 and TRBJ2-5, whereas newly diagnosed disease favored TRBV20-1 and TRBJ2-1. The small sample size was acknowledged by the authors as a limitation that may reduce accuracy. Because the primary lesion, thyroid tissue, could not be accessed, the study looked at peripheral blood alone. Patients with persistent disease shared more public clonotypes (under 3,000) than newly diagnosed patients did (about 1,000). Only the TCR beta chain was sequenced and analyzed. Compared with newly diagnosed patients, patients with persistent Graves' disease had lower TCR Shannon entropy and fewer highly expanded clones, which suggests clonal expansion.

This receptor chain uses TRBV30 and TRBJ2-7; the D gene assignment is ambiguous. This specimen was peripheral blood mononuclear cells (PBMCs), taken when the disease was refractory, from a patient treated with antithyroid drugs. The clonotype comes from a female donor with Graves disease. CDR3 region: CAWRKDTYEQYF. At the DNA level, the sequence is TGTGCCTGGAGGAAGGATACCTACGAGCAGTACTTC.